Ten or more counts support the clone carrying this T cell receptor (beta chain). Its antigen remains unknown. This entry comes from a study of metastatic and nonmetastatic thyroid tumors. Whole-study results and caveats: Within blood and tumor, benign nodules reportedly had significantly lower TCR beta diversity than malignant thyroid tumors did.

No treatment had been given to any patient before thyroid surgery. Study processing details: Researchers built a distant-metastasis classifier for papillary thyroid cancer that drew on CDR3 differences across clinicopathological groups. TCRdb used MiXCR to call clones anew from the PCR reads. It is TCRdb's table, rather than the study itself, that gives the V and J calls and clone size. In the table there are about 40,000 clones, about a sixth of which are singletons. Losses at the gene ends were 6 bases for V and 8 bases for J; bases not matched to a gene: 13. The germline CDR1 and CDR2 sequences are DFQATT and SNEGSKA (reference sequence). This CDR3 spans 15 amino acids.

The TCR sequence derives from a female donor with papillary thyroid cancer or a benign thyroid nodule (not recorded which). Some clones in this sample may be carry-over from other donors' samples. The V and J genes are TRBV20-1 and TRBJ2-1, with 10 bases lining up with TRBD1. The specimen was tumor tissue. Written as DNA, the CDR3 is TGCAGTGCCTCTAAGAGGACAGGGGGTGAGGATGAGCAGTTCTTC. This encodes CSASKRTGGEDEQFF.